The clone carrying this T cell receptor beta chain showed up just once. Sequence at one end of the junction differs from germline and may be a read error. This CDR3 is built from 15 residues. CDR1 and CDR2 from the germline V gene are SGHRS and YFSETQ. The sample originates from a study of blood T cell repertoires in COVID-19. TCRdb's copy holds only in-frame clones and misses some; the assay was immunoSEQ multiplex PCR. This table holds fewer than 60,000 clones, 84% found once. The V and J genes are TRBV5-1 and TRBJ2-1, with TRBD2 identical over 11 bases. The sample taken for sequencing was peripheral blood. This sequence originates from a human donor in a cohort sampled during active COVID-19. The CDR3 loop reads CAGSSIAGGQNEQFF. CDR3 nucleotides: TGCGCCGGCAGCTCCATAGCGGGAGGGCAAAATGAGCAGTTCTTC.